Presented here are 11 T cell receptor beta chains from one specimen sequenced in a study of Graves' ophthalmopathy and Graves' hyperthyroidism. Investigators amplified TCR beta CDR3 regions from RNA transcripts. RT-PCR was first run with HTBI primers, then multiplex PCR in a second round. TCRdb recomputed calls from the multiplex PCR reads with MiXCR, one row per CDR3 protein. The sample holds some 1.1 million distinct CDR3 sequences, 36% seen once. The specimen sequenced was peripheral blood or thyroid tissue (not recorded which). These receptors were taken from an adult man with Graves' hyperthyroidism.

There are many counts of this clonotype. The gene calls are TRBV20-1 and TRBJ2-5, with a possible D match to TRBD1 (6 bases). This CDR3 is built from 15 residues. The V end lost 6 bases, the J end lost 1 base, and 18 bases lay between the germline ends. Germline loops: CDR1 DFQATT, CDR2 SNEGSKA (reference sequence). The CDR3 DNA sequence: TGCAGTGCCCGAGGGACACGGGACCGCCAAGAGACCCAGTACTTC. It codes for CSARGTRDRQETQYF.

The V call is TRBV5-1, the J call TRBJ2-3; 12 bases are shared with TRBD2. CDR3 length: 16 residues. Germline V gene lookup returns CDR1 SGHRS and CDR2 YFSETQ. V gave up 4 bases and J gave up 2 bases; unmatched junction bases: 5. The CDR3 loop reads CASSTGLAGITDTQYF. The CDR3 coding sequence is TGCGCCAGCAGCACAGGACTAGCGGGGATCACAGATACGCAGTATTTT.

At least ten counts were recorded for this clonotype. The chain combines TRBV7-9 with TRBJ2-5, with 13 bases aligning to TRBD2. This CDR3 has 17 amino acids. Per germline, CDR1 SEHNR and CDR2 FQNEAQ (reference sequence). The V gene end was trimmed by 4 bases and the J gene end by 0 bases; junction bases not matched to a gene: 5. The DNA of the CDR3 is TGTGCCAGCAGCTCCGAAACTAGCGGGAGGGACCAAGAGACCCAGTACTTC. This gives the protein CASSSETSGRDQETQYF.

The chain carries TRBV29-1 and TRBJ2-6, with no clear D. This CDR3 has 12 residues. Trimming took 8 bases from V and 2 from J, leaving 7 bases between them. Looked up from germline, CDR1 is SQVTM and CDR2 is ANQGSEA. The CDR3 DNA reads as TGCAGCTTAGTTACTGGGGCCAACGTCCTGACTTTC. Encoded protein: CSLVTGANVLTF.

The rearrangement links TRBV7-2 to TRBJ2-5, with D unclear. Germline V gene data show CDR1 as SGHTA and CDR2 as FQGNSA. Trimming pared 5 bases from V and 9 bases from J, leaving 13 bases between. CDR3 length: 12 residues. The CDR3 bases are TGTGCCAGCAGCCCCCTGGCTGCCTCCCAGTACTTC. Its translation is CASSPLAASQYF.

This clonotype has a handful of counts. This chain connects TRBV2 to TRBJ2-1; tentatively, D is TRBD2 (5 bases). V dropped 5 bases and J dropped 10 bases, with 12 bases sitting between them. The CDR3 loop spans 12 amino acids. Germline-derived CDR1 and CDR2 are SNHLY and FYNNEI. The CDR3 coding sequence is TGTGCCAGCAGTCAAGACTGGGAGGAGCAGTTCTTC. Translating it yields CASSQDWEEQFF.

Comments on this clonotype: A much bigger clone sits one base away, suggesting this may be a read error. The J gene is TRBJ1-2, the V gene TRBV20-1; D remains ambiguous. The length of the CDR3 is 15 residues. The V gene's germline CDR1 is DFQATT and CDR2 SNEGSKA (reference sequence). V lost 2 bases and J lost 1, with 14 bases in between. In DNA form, the CDR3 reads TGCAGTGCTAGACCCCGGAACCGACTTAACTATGGCTACACCTTC. Translating it yields CSARPRNRLNYGYTF.

This clonotype was detected ten times or more. The chain recombines TRBV15 with TRBJ1-4, with D uncertain. In germline, CDR1 is LNHNV, CDR2 YYDKDF (reference sequence). The CDR3 is made up of 14 amino acids. V was clipped by 0 bases and J by 10 bases, with 12 bases between them. The CDR3 loop is CATSRDTDVPKLFF. The CDR3 coding sequence is TGTGCCACCAGCAGAGACACGGACGTCCCAAAACTGTTTTTT. Full variable domain (remainder filled in from reference TRBV15 and TRBJ1-4): DAMVIQNPRYQVTQFGKPVTLSCSQTLNHNVMYWYQQKSSQAPKLLFHYYDKDFNNEADTPDNFQSRRPNTSFCFLDIRSPGLGDTAMYLCATSRDTDVPKLFFGSGTQLSVL.

The chain links TRBV9 to TRBJ1-5, with D possibly TRBD1 on 5 matching bases. Per the germline V gene, CDR1 is SGDLS and CDR2 is YYNGEE. The CDR3 is 14 residues long. V was pared by 3 bases and J by 1 base, with 8 bases between. The CDR3 DNA reads as TGTGCCAGCAGCGGCAGGGTAAGCAATCAGCCCCAGCATTTT. Amino acids: CASSGRVSNQPQHF.

In its sample, this clonotype was seen a few times. The chain employs TRBV2 and TRBJ2-6; perhaps TRBD1 as D (5 bases). The CDR3 has 16 amino acids. The ends were cut back, 0 bases at V and 0 bases at J, with 6 bases in the middle. The germline V gene encodes CDR1 SNHLY and CDR2 FYNNEI. As DNA, the CDR3 is TGTGCCAGCAGTGAAGCCAGGGTCTCTGGGGCCAACGTCCTGACTTTC. This sequence encodes CASSEARVSGANVLTF.

This clonotype was observed a handful of times. V gene TRBV19 combines with J gene TRBJ1-6; D not certain. The V gene's germline CDR1 is LNHDA and CDR2 SQIVND (reference sequence). V was pared by 11 bases and J by 8 bases, with 19 bases between. The CDR3 runs to 14 residues. CDR3 nucleotides: TGTGCCTGGAGTGTAGTTTTGGGCGATTCACCCCTCCACTTT. Translation: CAWSVVLGDSPLHF.